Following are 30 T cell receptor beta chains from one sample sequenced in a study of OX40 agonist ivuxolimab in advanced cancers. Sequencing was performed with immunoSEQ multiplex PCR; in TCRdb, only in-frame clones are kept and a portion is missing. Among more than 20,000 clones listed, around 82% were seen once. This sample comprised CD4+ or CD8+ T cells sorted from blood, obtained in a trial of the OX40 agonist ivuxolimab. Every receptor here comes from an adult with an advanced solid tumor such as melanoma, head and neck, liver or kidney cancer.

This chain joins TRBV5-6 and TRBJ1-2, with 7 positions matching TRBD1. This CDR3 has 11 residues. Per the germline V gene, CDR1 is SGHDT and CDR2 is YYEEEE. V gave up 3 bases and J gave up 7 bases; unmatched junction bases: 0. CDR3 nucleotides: TGTGCCAGCAGCTGGGACAGTGGCTACACCTTC. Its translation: CASSWDSGYTF. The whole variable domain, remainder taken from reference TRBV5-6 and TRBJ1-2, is DAGVTQSPTHLIKTRGQQVTLRCSPKSGHDTVSWYQQALGQGPQFIFQYYEEEERQRGNFPDRFSGHQFPNYSSELNVNALLLGDSALYLCASSWDSGYTFGSGTRLTVV.

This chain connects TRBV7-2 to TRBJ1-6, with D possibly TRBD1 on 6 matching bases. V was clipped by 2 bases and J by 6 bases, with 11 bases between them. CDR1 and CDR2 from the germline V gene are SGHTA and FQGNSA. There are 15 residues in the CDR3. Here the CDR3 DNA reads TGTGCCAGCAGCTTAAGGGCCAGGGGTAATTCACCCCTCCACTTT. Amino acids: CASSLRARGNSPLHF.

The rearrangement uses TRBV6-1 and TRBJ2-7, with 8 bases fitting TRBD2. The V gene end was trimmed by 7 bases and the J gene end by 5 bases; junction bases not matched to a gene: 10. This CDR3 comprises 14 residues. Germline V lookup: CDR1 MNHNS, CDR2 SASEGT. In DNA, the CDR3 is TGTGCCAGCAAGACTCTAGGCGGGGGGAACGAGCAGTACTTC. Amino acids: CASKTLGGGNEQYF.

DNA of the CDR3: TGTGCCAGCAGCGAACAGGGTTACGAGCAGTACTTC. Amino acids: CASSEQGYEQYF. The chain uses TRBV2 and TRBJ2-7, with D tentatively TRBD1 (6 bases). This CDR3 comprises 12 residues. The V gene's germline CDR1 is SNHLY and CDR2 FYNNEI. The V end was cut by 6 bases, the J end by 4 bases, with 10 bases between.

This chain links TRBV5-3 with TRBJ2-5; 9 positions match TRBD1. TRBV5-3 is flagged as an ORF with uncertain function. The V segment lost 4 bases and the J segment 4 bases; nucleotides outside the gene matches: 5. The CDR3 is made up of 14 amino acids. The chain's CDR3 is CARSPKDRGETQYF. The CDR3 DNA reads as TGTGCCAGAAGCCCTAAGGACAGGGGAGAGACCCAGTACTTC.

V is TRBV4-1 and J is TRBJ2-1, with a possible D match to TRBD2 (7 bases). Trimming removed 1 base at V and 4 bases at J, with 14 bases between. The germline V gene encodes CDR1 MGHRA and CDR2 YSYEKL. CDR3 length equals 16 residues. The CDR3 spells CASSQAPGGRYNEQFF. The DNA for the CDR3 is TGCGCCAGCAGCCAAGCACCGGGGGGCCGATACAATGAGCAGTTCTTC.

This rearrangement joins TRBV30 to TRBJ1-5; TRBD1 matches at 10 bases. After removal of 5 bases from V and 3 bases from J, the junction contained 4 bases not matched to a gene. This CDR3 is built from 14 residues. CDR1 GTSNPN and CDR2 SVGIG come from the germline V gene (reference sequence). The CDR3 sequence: CAWGDRGPNQPQHF. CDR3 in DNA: TGTGCCTGGGGGGACAGGGGTCCCAATCAGCCCCAGCATTTT.

The CDR3 DNA reads TGTGCCAGCAGCTTAGGGCCCACCACCTACGAGCAGTACTTC. Translating it yields CASSLGPTTYEQYF. The chain recombines TRBV7-2 with TRBJ2-7, with D hard to call. The CDR3 runs 14 residues. V lost 1 base, J lost 2 bases, and 9 bases lay in between. CDR1 is SGHTA and CDR2 is FQGNSA in the germline V gene.

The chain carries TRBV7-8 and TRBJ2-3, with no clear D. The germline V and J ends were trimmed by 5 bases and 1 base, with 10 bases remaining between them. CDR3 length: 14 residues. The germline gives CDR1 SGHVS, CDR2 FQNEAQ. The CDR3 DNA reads TGTGCCAGCAGCCCGGTGGCAGGCACAGATACGCAGTATTTT. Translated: CASSPVAGTDTQYF.

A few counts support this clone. The CDR3 DNA reads as TGTGCCAGCAGCCGGGACAATGGCTACAATGAGCAGTTCTTC. Encoded protein: CASSRDNGYNEQFF. The gene calls are TRBV7-3 and TRBJ2-1, with D possibly matching TRBD1 (6 bases). The germline V gene encodes CDR1 SGHTA and CDR2 FQGTGA. This CDR3 is built from 14 residues. V lost 5 bases to trimming and J lost 3 bases, with 11 bases between them.

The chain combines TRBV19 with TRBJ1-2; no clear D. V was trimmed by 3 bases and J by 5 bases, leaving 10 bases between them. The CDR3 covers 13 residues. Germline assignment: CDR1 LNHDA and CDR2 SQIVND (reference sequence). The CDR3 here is CASSMVGVYGYTF. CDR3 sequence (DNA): TGTGCCAGTAGTATGGTAGGAGTTTATGGCTACACCTTC. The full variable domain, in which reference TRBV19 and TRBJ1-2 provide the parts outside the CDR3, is DGGITQSPKYLFRKEGQNVTLSCEQNLNHDAMYWYRQDPGQGLRLIYYSQIVNDFQKGDIAEGYSVSREKKESFPLTVTSAQKNPTAFYLCASSMVGVYGYTFGSGTRLTVV.

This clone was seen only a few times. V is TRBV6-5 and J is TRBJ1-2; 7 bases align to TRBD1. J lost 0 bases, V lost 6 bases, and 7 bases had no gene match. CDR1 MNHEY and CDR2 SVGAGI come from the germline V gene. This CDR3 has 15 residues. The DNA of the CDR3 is TGTGCCAGCAGGTCCCCGGGACAGACTAACTATGGCTACACCTTC. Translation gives CASRSPGQTNYGYTF.

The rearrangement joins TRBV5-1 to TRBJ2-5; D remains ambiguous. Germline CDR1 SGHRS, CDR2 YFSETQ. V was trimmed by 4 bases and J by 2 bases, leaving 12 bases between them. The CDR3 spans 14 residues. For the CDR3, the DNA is TGCGCCAGCAGCCCTGGTAGAGAGCAAGAGACCCAGTACTTC. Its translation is CASSPGREQETQYF.

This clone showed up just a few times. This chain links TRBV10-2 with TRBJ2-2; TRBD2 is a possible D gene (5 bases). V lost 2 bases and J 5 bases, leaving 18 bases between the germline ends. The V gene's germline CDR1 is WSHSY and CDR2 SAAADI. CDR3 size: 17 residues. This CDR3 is CASSEERQVPNTGELFF. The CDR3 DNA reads TGCGCCAGCAGTGAGGAGCGGCAGGTCCCTAATACCGGGGAGCTGTTTTTT.

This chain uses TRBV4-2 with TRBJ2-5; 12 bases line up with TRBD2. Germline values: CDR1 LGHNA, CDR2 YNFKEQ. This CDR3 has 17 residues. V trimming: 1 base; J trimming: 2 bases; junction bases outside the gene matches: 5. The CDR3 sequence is CASSQGGGTSGQETQYF. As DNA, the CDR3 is TGTGCCAGCAGCCAAGGGGGGGGGACTAGCGGGCAAGAGACCCAGTACTTC.

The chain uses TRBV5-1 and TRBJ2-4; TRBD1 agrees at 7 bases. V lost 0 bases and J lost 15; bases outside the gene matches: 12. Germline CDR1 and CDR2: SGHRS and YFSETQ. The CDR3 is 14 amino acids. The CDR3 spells CASSLVPLTGARYF. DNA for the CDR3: TGCGCCAGCAGCTTGGTCCCTTTAACAGGGGCCCGGTACTTC.

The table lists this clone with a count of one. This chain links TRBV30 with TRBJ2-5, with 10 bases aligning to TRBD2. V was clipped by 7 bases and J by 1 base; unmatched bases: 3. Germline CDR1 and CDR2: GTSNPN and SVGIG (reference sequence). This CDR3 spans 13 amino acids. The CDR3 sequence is CALAGGSQETQYF. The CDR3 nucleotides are TGTGCCTTAGCGGGGGGCAGCCAAGAGACCCAGTACTTC.

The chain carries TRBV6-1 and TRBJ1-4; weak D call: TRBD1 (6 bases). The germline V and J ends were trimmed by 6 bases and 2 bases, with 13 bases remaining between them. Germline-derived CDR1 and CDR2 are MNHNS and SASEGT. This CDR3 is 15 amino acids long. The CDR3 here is CASSVGGRTNEKLFF. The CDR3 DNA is TGTGCCAGCAGCGTCGGGGGCAGGACTAATGAAAAACTGTTTTTT.

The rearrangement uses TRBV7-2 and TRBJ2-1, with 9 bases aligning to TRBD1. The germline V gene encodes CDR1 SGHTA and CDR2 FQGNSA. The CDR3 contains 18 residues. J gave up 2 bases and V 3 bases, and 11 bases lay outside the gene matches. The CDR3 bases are TGTGCCAGCAGCTTGTACGGGCCGGGACAGGGAACCTACAATGAGCAGTTCTTC. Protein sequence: CASSLYGPGQGTYNEQFF.

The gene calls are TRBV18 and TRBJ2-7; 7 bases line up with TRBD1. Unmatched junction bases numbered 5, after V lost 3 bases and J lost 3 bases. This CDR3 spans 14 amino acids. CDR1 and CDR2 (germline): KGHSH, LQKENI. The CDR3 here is CASSPPGQIYEQYF. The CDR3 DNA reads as TGTGCCAGCTCACCCCCGGGACAGATCTACGAGCAGTACTTC.

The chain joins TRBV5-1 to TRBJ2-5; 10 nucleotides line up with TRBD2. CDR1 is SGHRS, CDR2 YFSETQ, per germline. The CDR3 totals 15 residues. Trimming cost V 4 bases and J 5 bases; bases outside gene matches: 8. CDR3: CASSPPLAGEETQYF. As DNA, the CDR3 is TGCGCCAGCAGCCCCCCCCTAGCGGGGGAGGAGACCCAGTACTTC.

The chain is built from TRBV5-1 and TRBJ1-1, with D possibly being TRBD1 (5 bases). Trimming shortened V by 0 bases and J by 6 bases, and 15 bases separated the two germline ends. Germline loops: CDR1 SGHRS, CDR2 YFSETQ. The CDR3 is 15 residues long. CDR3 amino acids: CASSLGNYRLSEAFF. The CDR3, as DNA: TGCGCCAGCAGCTTGGGTAACTACAGGCTTTCTGAAGCTTTCTTT. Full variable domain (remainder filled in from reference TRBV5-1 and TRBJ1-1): KAGVTQTPRYLIKTRGQQVTLSCSPISGHRSVSWYQQTPGQGLQFLFEYFSETQRNKGNFPGRFSGRQFSNSRSEMNVSTLELGDSALYLCASSLGNYRLSEAFFGQGTRLTVV.

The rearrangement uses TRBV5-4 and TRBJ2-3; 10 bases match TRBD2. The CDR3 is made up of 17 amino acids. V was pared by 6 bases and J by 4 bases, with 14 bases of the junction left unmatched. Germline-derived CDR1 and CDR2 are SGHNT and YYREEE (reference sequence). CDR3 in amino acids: CASTLGRASGGADTQYF. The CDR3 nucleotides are TGTGCCAGCACCCTCGGGCGGGCTAGCGGGGGTGCAGATACGCAGTATTTT.

CDR3 bases: TGTGCCAGCAGCTTAGACCGTGGGCCCCAGCATTTT. Encoded protein: CASSLDRGPQHF. The V gene is TRBV7-8, the J gene TRBJ1-5; no reliable D call. CDR1 and CDR2 (germline): SGHVS, FQNEAQ. CDR3 size: 12 residues. V was shortened by 1 base and J by 9 bases, with 7 bases between the two germline ends.

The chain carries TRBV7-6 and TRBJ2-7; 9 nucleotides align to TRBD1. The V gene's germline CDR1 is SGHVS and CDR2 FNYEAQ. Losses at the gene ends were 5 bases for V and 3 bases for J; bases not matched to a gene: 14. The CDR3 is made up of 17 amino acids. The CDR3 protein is CASSLGSGGQGVYEQYF. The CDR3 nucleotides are TGTGCCAGCAGCCTGGGATCTGGGGGACAGGGCGTCTACGAGCAGTACTTC.

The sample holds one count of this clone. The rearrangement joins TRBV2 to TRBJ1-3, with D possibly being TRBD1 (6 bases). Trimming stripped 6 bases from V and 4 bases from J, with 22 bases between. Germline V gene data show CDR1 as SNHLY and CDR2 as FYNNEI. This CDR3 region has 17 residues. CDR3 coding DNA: TGTGCCAGCAGGGACACGACAGGTGGTGCTCTCGGAAACACCATATATTTT. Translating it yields CASRDTTGGALGNTIYF.

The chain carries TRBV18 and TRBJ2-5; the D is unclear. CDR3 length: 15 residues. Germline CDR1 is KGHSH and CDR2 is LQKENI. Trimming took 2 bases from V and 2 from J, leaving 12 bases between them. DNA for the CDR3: TGTGCCAGCTCACCATACTTGACACCTCAAGAGACCCAGTACTTC. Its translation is CASSPYLTPQETQYF.

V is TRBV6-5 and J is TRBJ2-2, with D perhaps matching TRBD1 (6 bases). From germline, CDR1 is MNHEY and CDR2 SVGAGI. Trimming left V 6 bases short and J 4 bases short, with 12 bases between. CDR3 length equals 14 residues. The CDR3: CASRQGAGTGELFF. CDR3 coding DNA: TGTGCCAGCAGACAGGGTGCGGGCACCGGGGAGCTGTTTTTT.

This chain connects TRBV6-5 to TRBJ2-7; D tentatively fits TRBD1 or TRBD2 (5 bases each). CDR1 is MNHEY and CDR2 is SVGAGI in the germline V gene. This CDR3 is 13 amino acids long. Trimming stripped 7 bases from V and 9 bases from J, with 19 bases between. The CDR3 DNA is TGTGCCAGCACTCCGGGGCCCACTGCCGGGCAGTACTTC. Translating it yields CASTPGPTAGQYF.

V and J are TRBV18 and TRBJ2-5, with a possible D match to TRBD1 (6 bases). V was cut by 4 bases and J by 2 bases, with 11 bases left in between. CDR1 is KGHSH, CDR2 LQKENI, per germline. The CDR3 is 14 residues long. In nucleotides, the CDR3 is TGTGCCAGCTCACGCGGACAGAAACAAGAGACCCAGTACTTC. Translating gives CASSRGQKQETQYF.